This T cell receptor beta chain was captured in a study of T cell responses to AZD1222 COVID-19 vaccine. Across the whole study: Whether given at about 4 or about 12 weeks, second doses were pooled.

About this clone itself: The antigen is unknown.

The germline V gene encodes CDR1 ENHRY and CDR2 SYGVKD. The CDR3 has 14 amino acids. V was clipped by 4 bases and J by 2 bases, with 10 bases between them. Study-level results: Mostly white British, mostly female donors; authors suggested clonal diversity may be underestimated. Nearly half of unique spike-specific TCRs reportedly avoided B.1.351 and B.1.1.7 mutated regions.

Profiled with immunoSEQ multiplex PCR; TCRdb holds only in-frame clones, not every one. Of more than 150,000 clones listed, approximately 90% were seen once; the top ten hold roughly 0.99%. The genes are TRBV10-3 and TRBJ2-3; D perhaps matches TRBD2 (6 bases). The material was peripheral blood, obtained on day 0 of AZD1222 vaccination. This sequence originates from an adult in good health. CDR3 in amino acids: CAISGIAVTDTQYF. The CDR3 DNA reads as TGTGCCATCAGTGGTATAGCGGTCACAGATACGCAGTATTTT.